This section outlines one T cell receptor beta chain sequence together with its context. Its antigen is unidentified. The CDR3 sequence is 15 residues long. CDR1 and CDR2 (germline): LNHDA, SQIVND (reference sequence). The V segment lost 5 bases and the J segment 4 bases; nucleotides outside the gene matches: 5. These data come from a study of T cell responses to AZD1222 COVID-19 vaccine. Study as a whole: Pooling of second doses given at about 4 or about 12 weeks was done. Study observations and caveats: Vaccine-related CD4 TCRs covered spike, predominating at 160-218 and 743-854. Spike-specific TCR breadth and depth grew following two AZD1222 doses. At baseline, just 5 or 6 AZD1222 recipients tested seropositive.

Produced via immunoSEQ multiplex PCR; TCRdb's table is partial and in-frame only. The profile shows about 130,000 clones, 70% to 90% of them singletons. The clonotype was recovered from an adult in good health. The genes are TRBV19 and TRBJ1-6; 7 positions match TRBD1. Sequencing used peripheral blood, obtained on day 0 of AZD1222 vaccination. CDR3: CASSVTGTYNSPLHF. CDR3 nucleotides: TGTGCCAGTAGTGTGACAGGGACATATAATTCACCCCTCCACTTT.